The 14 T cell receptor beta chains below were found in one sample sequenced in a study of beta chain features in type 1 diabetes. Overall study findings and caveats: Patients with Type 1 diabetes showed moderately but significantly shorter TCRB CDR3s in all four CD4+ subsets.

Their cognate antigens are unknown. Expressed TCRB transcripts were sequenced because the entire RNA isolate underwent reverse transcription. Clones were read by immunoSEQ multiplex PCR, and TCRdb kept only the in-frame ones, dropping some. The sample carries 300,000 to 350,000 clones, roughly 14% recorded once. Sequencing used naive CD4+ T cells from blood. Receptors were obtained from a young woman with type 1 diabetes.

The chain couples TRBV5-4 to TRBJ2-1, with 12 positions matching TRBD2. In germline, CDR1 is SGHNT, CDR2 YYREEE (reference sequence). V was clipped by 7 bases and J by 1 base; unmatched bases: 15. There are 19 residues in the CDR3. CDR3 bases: TGTGCCAGCTCCAGGAGAGGTCTAGCGGGAGGGCGTTCCTACAATGAGCAGTTCTTC. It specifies CASSRRGLAGGRSYNEQFF.

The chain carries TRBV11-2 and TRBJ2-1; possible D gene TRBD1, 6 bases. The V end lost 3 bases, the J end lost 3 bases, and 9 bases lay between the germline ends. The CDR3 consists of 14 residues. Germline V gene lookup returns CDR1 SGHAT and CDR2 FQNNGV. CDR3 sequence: CASSLNRDYNEQFF. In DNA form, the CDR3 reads TGTGCCAGCAGCTTGAACAGGGACTACAATGAGCAGTTCTTC.

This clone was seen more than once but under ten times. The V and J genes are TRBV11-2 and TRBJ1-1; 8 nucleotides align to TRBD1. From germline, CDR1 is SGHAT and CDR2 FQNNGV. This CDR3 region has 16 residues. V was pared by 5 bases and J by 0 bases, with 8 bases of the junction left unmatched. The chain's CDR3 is CASSPRTGPMNTEAFF. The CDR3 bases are TGTGCCAGCAGCCCCAGGACAGGGCCCATGAACACTGAAGCTTTCTTT.

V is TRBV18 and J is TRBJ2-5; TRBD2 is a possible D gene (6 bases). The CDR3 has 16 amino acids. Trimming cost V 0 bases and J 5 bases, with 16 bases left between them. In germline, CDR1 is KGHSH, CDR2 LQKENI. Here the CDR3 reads CASSPPSRGSWETQYF. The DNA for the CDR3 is TGTGCCAGCTCACCACCGTCGCGGGGCTCTTGGGAGACCCAGTACTTC.

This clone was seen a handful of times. CDR3 residues: CASSETSGRVDTQYF. In DNA form, the CDR3 reads TGTGCCAGCAGTGAGACTAGCGGGAGGGTTGATACGCAGTATTTT. This rearrangement joins TRBV6-1 to TRBJ2-3; 14 nucleotides match TRBD2. Per the germline V gene, CDR1 is MNHNS and CDR2 is SASEGT. With V trimmed by 3 bases and J by 6 bases, 2 bases remained unmatched. This CDR3 region has 15 residues.

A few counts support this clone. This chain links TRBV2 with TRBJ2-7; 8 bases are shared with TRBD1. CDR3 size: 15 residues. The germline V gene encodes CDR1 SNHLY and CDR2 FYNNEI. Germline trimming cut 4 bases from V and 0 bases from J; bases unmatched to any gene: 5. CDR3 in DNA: TGTGCCAGCAGTGCCGCAGGGGGCCGCTCCTACGAGCAGTACGTC. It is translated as CASSAAGGRSYEQYV.

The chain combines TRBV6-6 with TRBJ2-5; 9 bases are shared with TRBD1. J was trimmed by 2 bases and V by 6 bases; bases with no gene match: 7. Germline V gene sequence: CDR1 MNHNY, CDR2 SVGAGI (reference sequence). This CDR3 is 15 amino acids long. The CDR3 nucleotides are TGTGCCAGCAGACCGGGACAGGGCCTTCAAGAGACCCAGTACTTC. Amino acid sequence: CASRPGQGLQETQYF.

The CDR3 sequence: CASSESPGTGGRETQYF. The CDR3, as DNA: TGTGCCAGCAGTGAATCACCCGGGACAGGGGGAAGGGAGACCCAGTACTTC. The V gene is TRBV6-1, the J gene TRBJ2-5; 11 positions agree with TRBD1. Germline loops: CDR1 MNHNS, CDR2 SASEGT. V lost 2 bases, J lost 5 bases, and 10 bases stayed unmatched. The CDR3 has 17 amino acids.

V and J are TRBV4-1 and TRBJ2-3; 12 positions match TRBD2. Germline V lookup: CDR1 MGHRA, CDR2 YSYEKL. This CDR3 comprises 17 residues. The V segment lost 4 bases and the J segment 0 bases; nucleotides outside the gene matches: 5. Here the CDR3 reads CASSRPGLAGSTDTQYF. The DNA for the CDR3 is TGCGCCAGCAGCCGCCCCGGACTAGCGGGGAGCACAGATACGCAGTATTTT.

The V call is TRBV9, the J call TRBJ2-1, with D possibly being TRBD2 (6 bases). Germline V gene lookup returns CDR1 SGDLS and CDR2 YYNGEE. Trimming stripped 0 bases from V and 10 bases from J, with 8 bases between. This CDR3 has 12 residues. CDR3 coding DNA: TGTGCCAGCAGCGTAGTGGCGGGAGAGCAGTTCTTC. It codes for CASSVVAGEQFF.

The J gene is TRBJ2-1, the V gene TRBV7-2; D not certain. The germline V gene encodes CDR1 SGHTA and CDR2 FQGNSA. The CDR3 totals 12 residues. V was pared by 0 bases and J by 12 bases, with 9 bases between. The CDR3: CASSLAEKPQFF. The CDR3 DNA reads TGTGCCAGCAGCTTAGCAGAAAAGCCGCAGTTCTTC. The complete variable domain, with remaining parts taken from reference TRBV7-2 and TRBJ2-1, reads GAGVSQSPSNKVTEKGKDVELRCDPISGHTALYWYRQSLGQGLEFLIYFQGNSAPDKSGLPSDRFSAERTGGSVSTLTIQRTQQEDSAVYLCASSLAEKPQFFGPGTRLTVL.

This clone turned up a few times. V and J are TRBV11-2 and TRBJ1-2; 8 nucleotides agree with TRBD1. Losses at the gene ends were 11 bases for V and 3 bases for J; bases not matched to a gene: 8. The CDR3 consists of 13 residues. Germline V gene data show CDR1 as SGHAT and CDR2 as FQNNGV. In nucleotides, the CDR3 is TGTGCCTCGAAGCAGGGGGCGGACTATGGCTACACCTTC. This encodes CASKQGADYGYTF.

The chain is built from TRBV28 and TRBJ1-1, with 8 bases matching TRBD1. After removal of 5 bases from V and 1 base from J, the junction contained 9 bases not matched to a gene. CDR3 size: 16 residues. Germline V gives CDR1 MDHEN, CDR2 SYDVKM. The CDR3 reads CASSPPGTGRNTEAFF. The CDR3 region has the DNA TGTGCCAGCAGTCCGCCCGGGACAGGAAGGAACACTGAAGCTTTCTTT.

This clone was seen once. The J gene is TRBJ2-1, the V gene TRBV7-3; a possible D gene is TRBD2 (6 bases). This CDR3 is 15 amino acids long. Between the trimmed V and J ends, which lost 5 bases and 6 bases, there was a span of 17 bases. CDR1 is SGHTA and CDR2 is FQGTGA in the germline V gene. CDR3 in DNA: TGTGCCAGCAGCCCTCTGGGGGGAATGGGCAATGAGCAGTTCTTC. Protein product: CASSPLGGMGNEQFF.